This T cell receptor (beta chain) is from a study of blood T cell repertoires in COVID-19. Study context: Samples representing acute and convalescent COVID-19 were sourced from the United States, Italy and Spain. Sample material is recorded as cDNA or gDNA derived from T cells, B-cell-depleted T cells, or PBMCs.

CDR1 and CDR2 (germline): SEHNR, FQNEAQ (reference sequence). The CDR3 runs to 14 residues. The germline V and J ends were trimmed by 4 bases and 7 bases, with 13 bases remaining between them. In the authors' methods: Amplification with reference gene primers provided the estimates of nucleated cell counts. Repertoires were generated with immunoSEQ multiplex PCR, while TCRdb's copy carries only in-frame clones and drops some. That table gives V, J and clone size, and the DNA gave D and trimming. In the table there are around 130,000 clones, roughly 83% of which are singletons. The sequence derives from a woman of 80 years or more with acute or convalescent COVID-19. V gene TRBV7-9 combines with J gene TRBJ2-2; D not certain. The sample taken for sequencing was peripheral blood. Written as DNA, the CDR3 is TGTGCCAGCAGCTCTATAGGTCAGGTCGGGGAGCTGTTTTTT. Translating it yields CASSSIGQVGELFF.